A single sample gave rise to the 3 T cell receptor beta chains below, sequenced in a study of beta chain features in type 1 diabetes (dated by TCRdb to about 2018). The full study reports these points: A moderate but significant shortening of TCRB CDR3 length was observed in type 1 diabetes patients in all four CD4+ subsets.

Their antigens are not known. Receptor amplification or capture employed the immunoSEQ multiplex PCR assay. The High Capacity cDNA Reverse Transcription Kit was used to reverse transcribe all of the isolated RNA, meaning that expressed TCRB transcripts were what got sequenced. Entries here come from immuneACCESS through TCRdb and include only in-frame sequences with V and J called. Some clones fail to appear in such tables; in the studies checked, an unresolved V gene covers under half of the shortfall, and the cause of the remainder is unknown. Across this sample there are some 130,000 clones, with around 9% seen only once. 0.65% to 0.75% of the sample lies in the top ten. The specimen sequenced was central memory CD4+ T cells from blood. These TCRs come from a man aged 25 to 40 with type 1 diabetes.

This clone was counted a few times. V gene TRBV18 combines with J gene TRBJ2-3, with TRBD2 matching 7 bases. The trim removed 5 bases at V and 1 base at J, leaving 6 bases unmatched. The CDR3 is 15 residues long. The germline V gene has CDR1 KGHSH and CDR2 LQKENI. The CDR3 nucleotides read TGTGCCAGCTCAGGTGCCAGCGGGGGCACAGATACGCAGTATTTT. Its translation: CASSGASGGTDTQYF.

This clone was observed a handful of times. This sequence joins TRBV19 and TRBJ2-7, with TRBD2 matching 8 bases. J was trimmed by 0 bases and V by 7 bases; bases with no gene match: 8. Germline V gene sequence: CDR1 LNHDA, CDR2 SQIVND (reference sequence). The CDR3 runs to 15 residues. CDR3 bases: TGTGCCAGTACCTCCGGGAGGGGGGCCTCCTACGAGCAGTACTTC. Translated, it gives CASTSGRGASYEQYF.

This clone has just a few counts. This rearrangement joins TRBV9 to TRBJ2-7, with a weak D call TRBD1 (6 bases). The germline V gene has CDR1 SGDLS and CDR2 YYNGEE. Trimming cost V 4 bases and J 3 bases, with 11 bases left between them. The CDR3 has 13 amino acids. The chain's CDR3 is CASSTQTGYEQYF. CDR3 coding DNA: TGTGCCAGCAGCACTCAGACAGGCTACGAGCAGTACTTC. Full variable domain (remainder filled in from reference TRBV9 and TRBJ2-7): DSGVTQTPKHLITATGQRVTLRCSPRSGDLSVYWYQQSLDQGLQFLIQYYNGEERAKGNILERFSAQQFPDLHSELNLSSLELGDSALYFCASSTQTGYEQYFGPGTRLTVT.